This TCR beta chain was found in a study of cytomegalovirus exposure and HLA in healthy donors. Study-wide findings and caveats: Confirmation was obtained in vitro that a few CMV-associated chains are specific for CMV antigens. Cytomegalovirus-associated status was assigned to around 160 TCR beta chains. Accounts indicate the classifier identified cytomegalovirus status with strong specificity and sensitivity.

Note on this clone: As yet, its antigen is unknown.

Per the germline V gene, CDR1 is SGHTA and CDR2 is FQGNSA. CDR3 length: 15 amino acids. Trimming took 1 base from V and 3 from J; bases not matched to a gene: 4. Clones were read by immunoSEQ multiplex PCR, and TCRdb kept only the in-frame ones, dropping some. The sample contains about 160,000 clones, approximately 96% of which appear only once. Sample: PBMCs. The sequence came from a woman under 30 in good health and CMV-seronegative. The V and J genes are TRBV7-2 and TRBJ2-3; TRBD1 agrees at 7 bases. CDR3 protein: CASSLGARGTDTQYF. In DNA, the CDR3 is TGTGCCAGCAGCTTAGGGGCCAGGGGGACAGATACGCAGTATTTT.